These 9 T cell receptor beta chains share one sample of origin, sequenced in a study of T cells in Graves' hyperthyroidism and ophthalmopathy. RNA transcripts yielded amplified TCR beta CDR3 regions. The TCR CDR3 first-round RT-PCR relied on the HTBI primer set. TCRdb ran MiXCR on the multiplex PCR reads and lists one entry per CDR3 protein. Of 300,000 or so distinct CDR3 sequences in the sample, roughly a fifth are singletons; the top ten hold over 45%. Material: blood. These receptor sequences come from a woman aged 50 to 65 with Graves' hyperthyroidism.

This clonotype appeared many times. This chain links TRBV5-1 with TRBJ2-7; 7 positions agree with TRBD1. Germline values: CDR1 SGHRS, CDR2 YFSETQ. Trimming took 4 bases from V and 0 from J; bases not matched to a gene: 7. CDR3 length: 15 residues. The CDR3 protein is CASSLLGTASYEQYF. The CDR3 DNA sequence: TGCGCCAGCAGCCTTTTGGGGACAGCCTCCTACGAGCAGTACTTC.

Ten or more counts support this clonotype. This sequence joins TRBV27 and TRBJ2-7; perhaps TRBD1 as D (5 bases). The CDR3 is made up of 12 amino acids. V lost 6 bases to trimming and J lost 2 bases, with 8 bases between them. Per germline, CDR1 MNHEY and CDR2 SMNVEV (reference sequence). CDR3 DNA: TGTGCCAGCAGCCCCAGGGCCTACGAGCAGTACTTC. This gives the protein CASSPRAYEQYF.

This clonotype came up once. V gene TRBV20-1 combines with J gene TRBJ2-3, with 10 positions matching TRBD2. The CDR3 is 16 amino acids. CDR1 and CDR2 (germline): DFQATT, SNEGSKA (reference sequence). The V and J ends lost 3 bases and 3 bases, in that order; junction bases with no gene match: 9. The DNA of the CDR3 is TGCAGTGCTAGGGAACTAGCGGGACTTGCAACAGATACGCAGTATTTT. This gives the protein CSARELAGLATDTQYF.

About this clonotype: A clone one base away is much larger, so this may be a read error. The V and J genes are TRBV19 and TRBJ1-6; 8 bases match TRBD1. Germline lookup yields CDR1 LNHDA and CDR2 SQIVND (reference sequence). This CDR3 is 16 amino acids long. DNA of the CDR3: TGTGCCAGCCTCGGAGTCTACAGGGGGTCTAATCCACCCCTCCACTTT. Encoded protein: CASLGVYRGSNPPLHF.

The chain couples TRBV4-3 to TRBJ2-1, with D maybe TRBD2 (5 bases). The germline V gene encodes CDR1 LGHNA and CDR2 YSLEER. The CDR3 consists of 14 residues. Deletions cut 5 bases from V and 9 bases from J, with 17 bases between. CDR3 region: CASSETTTGLEQFF. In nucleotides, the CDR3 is TGCGCCAGCAGCGAGACAACGACTGGACTTGAGCAGTTCTTC.

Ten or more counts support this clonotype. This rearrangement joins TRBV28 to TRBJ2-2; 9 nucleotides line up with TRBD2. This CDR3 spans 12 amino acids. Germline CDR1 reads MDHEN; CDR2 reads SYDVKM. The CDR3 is CVISGSLGELFF. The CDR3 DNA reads TGTGTTATTAGCGGGAGTTTGGGGGAGCTGTTTTTT.

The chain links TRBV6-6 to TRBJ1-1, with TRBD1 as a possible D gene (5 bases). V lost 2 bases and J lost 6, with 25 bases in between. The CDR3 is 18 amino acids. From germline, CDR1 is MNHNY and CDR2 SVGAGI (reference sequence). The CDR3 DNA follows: TGTGCCAGCAGTTACACCCACCGGGGCCTAGGGTGGGACGCTGAAGCTTTCTTT. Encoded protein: CASSYTHRGLGWDAEAFF.

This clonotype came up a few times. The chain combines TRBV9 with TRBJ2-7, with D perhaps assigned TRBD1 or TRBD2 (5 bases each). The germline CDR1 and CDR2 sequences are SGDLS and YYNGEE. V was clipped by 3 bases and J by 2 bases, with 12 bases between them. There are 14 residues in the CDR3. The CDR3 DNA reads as TGTGCCAGCAGCGCCGACCAGGGACCCTACGAGCAGTACTTC. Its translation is CASSADQGPYEQYF.

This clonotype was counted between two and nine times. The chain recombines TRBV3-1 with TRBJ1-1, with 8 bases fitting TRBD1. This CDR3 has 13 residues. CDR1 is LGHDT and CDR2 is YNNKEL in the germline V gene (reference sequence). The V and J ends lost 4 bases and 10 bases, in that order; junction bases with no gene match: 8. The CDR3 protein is CASSPRTGTAAFF. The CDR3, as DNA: TGTGCCAGCAGCCCACGGACAGGGACCGCAGCTTTCTTT.